Listed below are T cell receptor beta chains from one sample, sequenced in a study of PD-L1 blockade in urothelial cancer. Produced via immunoSEQ multiplex PCR; TCRdb's table is partial and in-frame only. Of about 88,000 clones listed, roughly nine tenths are singletons. Sequenced here: PBMCs, sampled around atezolizumab (anti-PD-L1) treatment. Receptor source: a man in his sixties with urothelial cancer. Each CDR3 is given with its conserved first and last residue. A D gene is named only where the DNA matches it firmly. The size field is filled for only some rows; it gives once, few, many or a size class.

>TRBV5-4|NA|TRBJ2-1|TRBD1
TGTGCCAGCAGTCCAAGGACAGGGGGCAATAATGAGCAGTTCTTC
CASSPRTGGNNEQFF
>TRBV28|NA|TRBJ1-1|NA
TGTGCCAGCAGCCCTTCCGTGAACACTGAAGCTTTCTTT
CASSPSVNTEAFF
>TRBV15|NA|TRBJ2-3|NA
TGTGCCACCAGCAGAGATAAAAAACTAGACACAGATACGCAGTATTTT
CATSRDKKLDTDTQYF
>TRBV7-2|NA|TRBJ2-7|TRBD2
TGTGCCAGCAGCGCGGGAGTCGGCGGTTCGGACGAGCAGTACTTC
CASSAGVGGSDEQYF
>TRBV11-2|NA|TRBJ2-5|TRBD2
TGTGCCAGCAGCTCCGGGACTAGCGGGGGGGCCGGGGAGACCCAGTACTTC
CASSSGTSGGAGETQYF
>TRBV6-1|NA|TRBJ2-3|TRBD1
TGTGCCAGCAGTGAATCCCCAGGGGGCGTCGCAGATACGCAGTATTTT
CASSESPGGVADTQYF
>TRBV10-3|NA|TRBJ1-2|TRBD1
TGTGCCATCAGTGCGGGACAGCACTCTAACTATGGCTACACCTTC
CAISAGQHSNYGYTF
>TRBV6-5|NA|TRBJ2-7|NA
TGTGCCAGCACCGGACCGGGGTTCTACGAGCAGTACTTC
CASTGPGFYEQYF
>TRBV7-2|NA|TRBJ2-3|TRBD2
TGTGCCAGCAGCGGAGGCGGGGGGCGAAATACGCAGTATTTT
CASSGGGGRNTQYF
>TRBV11-2|few|TRBJ2-2|TRBD1
TGTGCCAGCAGCTTAGATAGAACAGGGGGCTCGGCCGGGGAGCTGTTTTTT
CASSLDRTGGSAGELFF
>TRBV6-1|NA|TRBJ2-1|NA
TGTGCCAGCAGTGAGCCCCTCCCTAGGCTTAACAATGAGCAGTTCTTC
CASSEPLPRLNNEQFF
>TRBV7-2|NA|TRBJ2-6|NA
TGTGCCAGCAGCTCCACGGCTGGGGCCAACGTCCTGACTTTC
CASSSTAGANVLTF
>TRBV18|NA|TRBJ1-5|TRBD1
TGTGCCAGCTCACTCGACAGGGTGGATCAGCCCCAGCATTTT
CASSLDRVDQPQHF
>TRBV29-1|few|TRBJ1-2|TRBD1
TGCAGCGTCCGGACAGGGGTGGAAAGTGGCTACACCTTC
CSVRTGVESGYTF
>TRBV27|NA|TRBJ2-1|TRBD2
TGTGCCAGCAGAAGACTAGCCAAACTAGCGGTCCACAATGAGCAGTTCTTC
CASRRLAKLAVHNEQFF
>TRBV5-4|few|TRBJ2-5|TRBD2
TGTGCCAGCAGCGCACCAACCGGGGGGATAGGCGCCCAGTACTTC
CASSAPTGGIGAQYF